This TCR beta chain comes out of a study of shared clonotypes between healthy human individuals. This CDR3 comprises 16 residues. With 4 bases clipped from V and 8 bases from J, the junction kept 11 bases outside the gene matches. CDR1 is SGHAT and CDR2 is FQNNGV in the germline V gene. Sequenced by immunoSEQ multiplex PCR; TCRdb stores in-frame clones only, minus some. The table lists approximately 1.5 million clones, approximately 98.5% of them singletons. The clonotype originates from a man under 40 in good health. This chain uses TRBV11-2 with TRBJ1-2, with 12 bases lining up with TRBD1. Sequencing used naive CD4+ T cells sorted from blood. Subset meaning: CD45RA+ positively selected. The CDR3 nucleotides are TGTGCCAGCAGCTCGTATAACCGGGACAGGGGGCTAGGCTACACCTTC. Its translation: CASSSYNRDRGLGYTF.